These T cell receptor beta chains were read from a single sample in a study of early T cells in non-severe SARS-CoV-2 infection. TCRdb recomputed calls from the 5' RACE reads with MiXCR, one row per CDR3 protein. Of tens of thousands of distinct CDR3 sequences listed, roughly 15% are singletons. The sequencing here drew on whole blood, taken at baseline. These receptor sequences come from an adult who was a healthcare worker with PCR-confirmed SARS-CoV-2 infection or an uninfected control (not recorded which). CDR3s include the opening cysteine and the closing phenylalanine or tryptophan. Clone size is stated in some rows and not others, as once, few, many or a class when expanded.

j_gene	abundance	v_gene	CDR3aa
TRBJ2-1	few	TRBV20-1	CSARNADRYNEQFF
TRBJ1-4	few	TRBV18	CASSLNTGTGNEKLFF
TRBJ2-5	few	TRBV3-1	CASSQDTSGFQETQYF
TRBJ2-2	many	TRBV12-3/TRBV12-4	CASSFSPGELFF
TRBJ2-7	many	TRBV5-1	CASSAGQGPYEQYF
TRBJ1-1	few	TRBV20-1	CSARDAGRANTEAFF
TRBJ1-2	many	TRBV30	CAWVRPRDRGWVLNGYTF
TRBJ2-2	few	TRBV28	CASSVAGLTTGELFF
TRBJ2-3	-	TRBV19	CASSPRPGGLTDTQYF
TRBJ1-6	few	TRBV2	CASSPTPNSPLHF
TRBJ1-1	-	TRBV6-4	CASSDLEGTEAFF
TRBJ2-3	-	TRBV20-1	CSARKPGLADTQYF
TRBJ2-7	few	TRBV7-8	CASSPRRGTYEQYF
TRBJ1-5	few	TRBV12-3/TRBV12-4	CASSTESNQPQHF